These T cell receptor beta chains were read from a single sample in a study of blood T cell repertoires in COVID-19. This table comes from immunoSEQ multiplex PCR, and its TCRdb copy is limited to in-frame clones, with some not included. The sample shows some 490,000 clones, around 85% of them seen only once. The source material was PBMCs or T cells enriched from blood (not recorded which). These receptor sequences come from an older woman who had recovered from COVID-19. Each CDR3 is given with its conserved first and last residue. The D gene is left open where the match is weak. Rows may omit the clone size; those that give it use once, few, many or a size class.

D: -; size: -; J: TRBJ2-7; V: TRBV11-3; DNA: TGTGCCAGCAGCTTATACTCCTTCTACGAGCAGTACTTC; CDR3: CASSLYSFYEQYF
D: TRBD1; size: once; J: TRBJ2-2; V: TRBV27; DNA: TGTGCCAGCAGCCTTACGGCCGGGACAGGGAACACCGGGGAGCTGTTTTTT; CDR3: CASSLTAGTGNTGELFF
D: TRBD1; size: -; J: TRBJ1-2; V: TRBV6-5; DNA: TGTGCCAGCAGAGAGGGACAGGGCTATGGCTACACCTTC; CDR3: CASREGQGYGYTF
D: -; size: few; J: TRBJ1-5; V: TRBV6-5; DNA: TGTGCCAGCAGCCCCACAACGGGAGCCAGACAGCCCCAGCATTTT; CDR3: CASSPTTGARQPQHF
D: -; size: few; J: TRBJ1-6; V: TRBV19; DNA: TGTGCCAGTAGTATACGGGGGATCCCCTATAATTCACCCCTCCACTTT; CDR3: CASSIRGIPYNSPLHF
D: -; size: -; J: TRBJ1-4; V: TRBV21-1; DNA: TGTGCCAGCAGCAACGGCGGGGCAGAGGTTACTAATGAAAAACTGTTTTTT; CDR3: CASSNGGAEVTNEKLFF
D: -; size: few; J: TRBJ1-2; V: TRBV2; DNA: TGTGCCAGCAGTGTGCAGAACTATGGCTACACCTTC; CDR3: CASSVQNYGYTF
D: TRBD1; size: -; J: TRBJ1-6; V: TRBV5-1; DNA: TGCGCCAGCTCGACAGGGAATAATTCACCCCTCCACTTT; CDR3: CASSTGNNSPLHF
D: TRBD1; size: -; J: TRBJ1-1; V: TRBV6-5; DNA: TGTGCCAGCAGGGCACGGCAGGGGGACACTGAAGCTTTCTTT; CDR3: CASRARQGDTEAFF
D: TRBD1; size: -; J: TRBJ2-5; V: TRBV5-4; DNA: TGTGCCAGCAGCTTGGGTACAGGGGGAAGAGAGACCCAGTACTTC; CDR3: CASSLGTGGRETQYF
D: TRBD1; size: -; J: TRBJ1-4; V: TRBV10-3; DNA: TGTGCCATCAGTGAGTCTTTCCAGGGGACAGCTAATGAAAAACTGTTTTTT; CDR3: CAISESFQGTANEKLFF
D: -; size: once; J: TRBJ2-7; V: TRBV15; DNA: TGTGCCACCAGCAGAGATCGGGTAGAGAATTACGAGCAGTACTTC; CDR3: CATSRDRVENYEQYF
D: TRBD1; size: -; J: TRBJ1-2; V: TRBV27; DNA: TGTGCCAGCAGCCTAGGGACAGGGGGGTATGGCTACACCTTC; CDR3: CASSLGTGGYGYTF
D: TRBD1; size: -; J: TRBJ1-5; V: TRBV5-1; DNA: TGCGCCAGCAGCTTCACAGGGGGATGGGAACAGCCCCAGCATTTT; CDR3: CASSFTGGWEQPQHF
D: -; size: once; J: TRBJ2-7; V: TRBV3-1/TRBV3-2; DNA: TGTGCCAGCAGCCCCGGACTGAAATCCTACGAGCAGTACTTC; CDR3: CASSPGLKSYEQYF